The following is a T cell receptor (beta chain) sequence with its context. Per the germline V gene, CDR1 is MNHNY and CDR2 is SVGAGI (reference sequence). There are 15 residues in the CDR3. V lost 4 bases and J lost 4, with 16 bases in between. A second about 7 to 12 cycle PCR used barcoded and J-beta primers. Each CDR3 protein is one row after TCRdb ran MiXCR on the 5' RACE reads. The table has about 1.6 million distinct CDR3 sequences, about 31% seen once. This entry comes from a study of blood T cells in healthy people across ages. This clonotype was obtained from a woman aged 25-40 years in good health. The chain is built from TRBV6-6 and TRBJ1-1; possibly TRBD1 for D (5 bases). Sequenced input: blood. The CDR3 protein is CASSFPGGVATEAFF. The CDR3 DNA sequence: TGTGCCAGCAGTTTCCCCGGGGGGGTGGCCACTGAAGCTTTCTTT.